The 13 T cell receptor beta chains below all came from one sample that was sequenced in a study of blood T cells in healthy people across ages. A J-beta primer mix and a sample-barcoded 5' primer were used in a second PCR of roughly 7 to 12 cycles. MiXCR, applied by TCRdb to the 5' RACE reads, yields one record per CDR3 protein. Among about 670,000 distinct CDR3 sequences, around 43% were seen once, and the ten largest hold about 32%. The sequencing sample was made of blood. The receptor source for this set is a man at least 80 years old in good health.

The gene calls are TRBV7-8 and TRBJ2-1; D is unresolved. V was clipped by 2 bases and J by 7 bases, with 6 bases between them. In germline, CDR1 is SGHVS, CDR2 FQNEAQ. CDR3 size: 12 residues. CDR3 sequence (DNA): TGTGCCAGCAGCTTAAGGGCGAATGAGCAGTTCTTC. Protein sequence: CASSLRANEQFF.

V is TRBV4-2 and J is TRBJ2-7, with 7 bases lining up with TRBD1. V lost 0 bases to trimming and J lost 7 bases; unmatched junction nucleotides: 9. The germline gives CDR1 LGHNA, CDR2 YNFKEQ. CDR3 length: 15 residues. CDR3 loop: CASSQESHRGDEQYF. CDR3 nucleotide sequence: TGTGCCAGCAGCCAAGAGAGTCACAGGGGAGATGAGCAGTACTTC.

This chain links TRBV6-2 or TRBV6-3 with TRBJ2-3; 8 positions match TRBD1. J lost 1 base, V lost 6 bases, and 3 bases had no gene match. This CDR3 is 14 amino acids long. The germline V gene encodes CDR1 MNHEY and CDR2 SVGEGT. CDR3 region: CASRETGGTDTQYF. CDR3 sequence (DNA): TGTGCCAGCAGGGAGACAGGGGGCACAGATACGCAGTATTTT.

The chain uses TRBV11-2 and TRBJ2-7; tentatively, D is TRBD2 (5 bases). Germline V lookup: CDR1 SGHAT, CDR2 FQNNGV. This CDR3 spans 14 amino acids. Trimming pared 4 bases from V and 1 base from J, leaving 11 bases between. CDR3 loop: CASSSDGISYEQYF. In DNA form, the CDR3 reads TGTGCCAGCAGCTCCGACGGGATATCCTACGAGCAGTACTTC.

Points on this clonotype: Germline and junction disagree at one end, which may indicate a read error. The genes are TRBV20-1 and TRBJ2-1, with D possibly matching TRBD1 (5 bases). CDR1 DFQATT and CDR2 SNEGSKA come from the germline V gene (reference sequence). This CDR3 contains 17 residues. The CDR3, as DNA: TGCAGTGCTAGGGACCCGACAGCCTTAAGCTCCTACAATGAGCAGCACTTC. Translated, it gives CSARDPTALSSYNEQHF.

This clonotype was counted at least ten times. The V call is TRBV7-2, the J call TRBJ2-7, with D possibly being TRBD2 (6 bases). The ends were cut back, 6 bases at V and 6 bases at J, with 18 bases in the middle. Germline V gives CDR1 SGHTA, CDR2 FQGNSA. The CDR3 has 14 amino acids. This CDR3 is CASSLAGQGLEQYF. Here the CDR3 DNA reads TGTGCCAGCAGTTTGGCGGGGCAGGGACTCGAGCAGTACTTC.

The J gene is TRBJ2-7, the V gene TRBV5-6, with TRBD1 identical over 7 bases. The ends lost 4 bases at V and 6 bases at J; junction bases unmatched: 4. The CDR3 has 12 residues. Germline lookup yields CDR1 SGHDT and CDR2 YYEEEE. The CDR3 coding sequence is TGTGCCAGCAGCCCTGACAGGGTCGAGCAGTACTTC. Translated, it gives CASSPDRVEQYF.

There are many counts of this clonotype. J is TRBJ2-1 and V is TRBV29-1; D is ambiguous. CDR1 is SQVTM, CDR2 ANQGSEA, per germline. This CDR3 contains 13 residues. V lost 4 bases and J 5 bases, leaving 12 bases between the germline ends. CDR3 in amino acids: CSVVRPPDNEQFF. The CDR3 bases are TGCAGCGTTGTGAGGCCGCCGGACAATGAGCAGTTCTTC.

In its sample, this clonotype was seen a few times. The rearrangement joins TRBV5-1 to TRBJ1-1; 8 bases map to TRBD1. This CDR3 has 16 amino acids. V lost 0 bases and J lost 4; bases outside the gene matches: 8. CDR1 and CDR2 (germline): SGHRS, YFSETQ. The CDR3 nucleotides are TGCGCCAGCAGCTTGGGGGACAGGTTAGGTAGCACTGAAGCTTTCTTT. Translating gives CASSLGDRLGSTEAFF.

This clonotype was counted only a few times. The DNA for the CDR3 is TGTGCCAGCAGCCGGGGGGGGACAGAAGAGACCCAGTACTTC. Its protein is CASSRGGTEETQYF. The rearrangement uses TRBV4-2 and TRBJ2-5; D is possibly TRBD1 or TRBD2 (7 bases each). The CDR3 runs 14 residues. Germline V gene lookup returns CDR1 LGHNA and CDR2 YNFKEQ. The V end lost 4 bases, the J end lost 3 bases, and 12 bases lay between the germline ends.

This sequence joins TRBV24-1 and TRBJ2-5; either TRBD1 or TRBD2 may fit D (5 bases each). The better agreement between TRBJ2-7 and the DNA end casts doubt on the J call. This CDR3 has 17 residues. The V gene's germline CDR1 is KGHDR and CDR2 SFDVKD. The CDR3 coding sequence is TGTGCCACCAGTGATGGGGGTGATAGCAGGTCTCTCTACGAGCAGTACTTC. Encoded protein: CATSDGGDSRSLYEQYF.

This clonotype appeared a few times. V and J are TRBV20-1 and TRBJ2-5, with 8 positions matching TRBD1. The CDR3 runs to 14 residues. The V gene end was trimmed by 0 bases and the J gene end by 4 bases; junction bases not matched to a gene: 4. From germline, CDR1 is DFQATT and CDR2 SNEGSKA (reference sequence). The CDR3 coding sequence is TGCAGTGCTAGAGAAGCCAGGGGGCCAGAGACCCAGTACTTC. Its protein product is CSAREARGPETQYF.

This clonotype was counted a few times. The rearrangement joins TRBV15 to TRBJ1-5; TRBD1 is a possible D gene (5 bases). The CDR3 extends over 15 amino acids. Germline V gives CDR1 LNHNV, CDR2 YYDKDF (reference sequence). The ends were cut back, 0 bases at V and 2 bases at J, with 8 bases in the middle. The CDR3 nucleotides are TGTGCCACCAGCAGAGATCAAGGGGGCAATCAGCCCCAGCATTTT. Protein product: CATSRDQGGNQPQHF.